The 9 T cell receptor beta chains given below trace back to one sample, sequenced in a study of Tregs in tolerant kidney transplant recipients. Related graft donors supplied nonmyeloablative bone marrow transplants, and mixed chimerism was transient. Here immunoSEQ multiplex PCR was the method, and the copy in TCRdb shows in-frame clones only, minus some. This sample yields approximately 81,000 clones, of which roughly nine tenths are seen a single time; approximately 1.4% belongs to the top ten. The sequencing here drew on CD4+ T cells from blood (PBMCs), taken 24 months after the transplant. All receptors derive from a human patient who received a combined kidney and bone marrow transplant. Some T cells may have come from the graft donor.

The chain uses TRBV2 and TRBJ1-5; weak D call: TRBD1 (5 bases). Trimming removed 7 bases at V and 3 bases at J, with 13 bases between. There are 14 residues in the CDR3. Per germline, CDR1 SNHLY and CDR2 FYNNEI. The CDR3 loop reads CASNQDSHNQPQHF. The CDR3 DNA sequence: TGTGCCAGCAATCAAGACAGCCACAATCAGCCCCAGCATTTT.

The chain links TRBV5-1 to TRBJ1-4; no firm D call. The CDR3 length is 14 residues. The germline CDR1 and CDR2 sequences are SGHRS and YFSETQ. V lost 0 bases and J 6 bases, leaving 9 bases between the germline ends. CDR3 region: CASSLATGYEKLFF. CDR3 sequence (DNA): TGCGCCAGCAGCTTGGCCACGGGGTATGAAAAACTGTTTTTT.

The gene calls are TRBV5-1 and TRBJ2-7; a possible D gene is TRBD2 (5 bases). The CDR3 length is 12 residues. Trimming stripped 0 bases from V and 4 bases from J, with 5 bases between. Germline CDR1 and CDR2: SGHRS and YFSETQ. For the CDR3, the DNA is TGCGCCAGCAGCTTGGGCGGGTACGAGCAGTACTTC. Its protein is CASSLGGYEQYF.

V usage is TRBV27 and J usage is TRBJ2-3; 7 bases match TRBD1. Trimming removed 8 bases from V and 4 bases from J; junction bases left unmatched: 6. The CDR3 contains 13 residues. Germline V gives CDR1 MNHEY, CDR2 SMNVEV (reference sequence). The CDR3 nucleotides read TGTGCCAGCCGGACAGGTCGGGCAGATACGCAGTATTTT. This gives the protein CASRTGRADTQYF.

This rearrangement joins TRBV21-1 to TRBJ2-7; the D call in the table, TRBD1, was not verified against the DNA. TRBV21-1 is a known pseudogene. CDR3 length equals 15 residues. This chain's CDR3 is CASSKEGQQFDEQYF. The CDR3 region has the DNA TGTGCCAGCAGCAAAGAGGGACAGCAGTTCGACGAGCAGTACTTC.

The V and J genes are TRBV4-2 and TRBJ2-3; 9 bases line up with TRBD2. Germline CDR1 LGHNA, CDR2 YNFKEQ. V lost 1 base and J lost 4; bases outside the gene matches: 12. The CDR3 is 18 residues long. As DNA, the CDR3 is TGTGCCAGCAGCCAAGGGCTGTCGGCGGGGGGGCGGGCAGATACGCAGTATTTT. It encodes CASSQGLSAGGRADTQYF.

As regards this clone: At one boundary the junction diverges from the germline segment, which might be a read error. The sample has other DNA sequences that encode this CDR3 too. This rearrangement joins TRBV10-3 to TRBJ1-6, with D perhaps TRBD1 (6 bases). Germline CDR1 reads ENHRY; CDR2 reads SYGVKD. The CDR3 runs 14 residues. The DNA of the CDR3 is TGTGCCATCGGGAGGGGGGATGATAATTCCCCCCTCCACTTT. It codes for CAIGRGDDNSPLHF.

This rearrangement joins TRBV15 to TRBJ2-7, with 8 bases aligning to TRBD1. CDR1 and CDR2 (germline): LNHNV, YYDKDF (reference sequence). The CDR3 covers 15 residues. The V segment lost 0 bases and the J segment 6 bases; nucleotides outside the gene matches: 7. CDR3 loop: CATSRDRGTGVEQYF. Here the CDR3 DNA reads TGTGCCACCAGCAGAGATCGCGGGACAGGAGTCGAGCAGTACTTC.

This chain links TRBV28 with TRBJ2-5; D not certain. Looked up from germline, CDR1 is MDHEN and CDR2 is SYDVKM. V was shortened by 5 bases and J by 5 bases, with 12 bases between the two germline ends. This CDR3 is built from 13 residues. CDR3 loop: CASSNGYGETQYF. In DNA form, the CDR3 reads TGTGCCAGCAGTAACGGGTACGGCGAGACCCAGTACTTC. The whole variable domain, filled in from reference TRBV28 and TRBJ2-5, reads DVKVTQSSRYLVKRTGEKVFLECVQDMDHENMFWYRQDPGLGLRLIYFSYDVKMKEKGDIPEGYSVSREKKERFSLILESASTNQTSMYLCASSNGYGETQYFGPGTRLLVL.